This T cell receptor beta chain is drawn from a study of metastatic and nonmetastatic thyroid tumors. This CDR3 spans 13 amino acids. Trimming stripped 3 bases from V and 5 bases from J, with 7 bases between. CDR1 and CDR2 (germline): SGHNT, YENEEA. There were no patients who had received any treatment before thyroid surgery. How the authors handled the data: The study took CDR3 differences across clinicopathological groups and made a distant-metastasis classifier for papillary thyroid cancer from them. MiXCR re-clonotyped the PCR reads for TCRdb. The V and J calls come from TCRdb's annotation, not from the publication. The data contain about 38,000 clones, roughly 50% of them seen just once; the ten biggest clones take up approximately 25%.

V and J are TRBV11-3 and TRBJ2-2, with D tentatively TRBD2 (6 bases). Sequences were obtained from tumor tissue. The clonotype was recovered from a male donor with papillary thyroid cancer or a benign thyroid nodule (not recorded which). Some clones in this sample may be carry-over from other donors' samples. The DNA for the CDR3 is TGTGCCAGCAGCTTGGAGGGTACCGGGGAGCTGTTTTTT. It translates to CASSLEGTGELFF.